This entry lists 27 T cell receptor beta chains sequenced from one sample in a study of T cells in tuberculosis. Measured with immunoSEQ multiplex PCR; TCRdb has only the in-frame clones, and not every one. The table shows 29,000 or so clones, with about 90% occurring only once. The time point is: new active TB diagnosis, blood taken before or within 7 days of starting treatment. The sequencing here drew on PBMCs, taken at tuberculosis diagnosis. Receptors were obtained from an adult with tuberculosis.

The V call is TRBV5-8, the J call TRBJ2-7; 11 bases align to TRBD1. V trimming: 5 bases; J trimming: 6 bases; junction bases outside the gene matches: 7. Germline CDR1 and CDR2: SGHTS and YDEGEE. The CDR3 is made up of 14 amino acids. The CDR3 DNA follows: TGTGCCAGCAGGAGGACAGGGGGCACCGTCGAGCAGTACTTC. Protein: CASRRTGGTVEQYF.

The chain is built from TRBV5-6 and TRBJ2-7; 7 nucleotides agree with TRBD1. The CDR3 consists of 16 residues. Germline assignment: CDR1 SGHDT and CDR2 YYEEEE. Losses at the gene ends were 4 bases for V and 2 bases for J; bases not matched to a gene: 12. The CDR3: CASSPPQGQVTYEQYF. DNA of the CDR3: TGTGCCAGCAGCCCGCCTCAAGGACAGGTTACCTACGAGCAGTACTTC.

The chain has TRBV5-6 and TRBJ2-7, with 9 bases identical to TRBD1. CDR1 is SGHDT, CDR2 YYEEEE, per germline. The V gene end was trimmed by 4 bases and the J gene end by 5 bases; junction bases not matched to a gene: 7. The CDR3 length is 14 residues. This chain's CDR3 is CASSTNRGRNEQYF. As DNA, the CDR3 is TGTGCCAGCAGCACGAACAGGGGGCGAAACGAGCAGTACTTC.

This clone appeared once. The chain employs TRBV4-1 and TRBJ1-3; tentatively, D is TRBD1 (5 bases). The CDR3 is 15 amino acids. V was clipped by 0 bases and J by 5 bases, with 11 bases between them. The germline V gene encodes CDR1 MGHRA and CDR2 YSYEKL. DNA for the CDR3: TGCGCCAGCAGCCAAGAGAGCCAGGGAAGAAACACCATATATTTT. It codes for CASSQESQGRNTIYF.

The chain couples TRBV2 to TRBJ2-5; maybe TRBD2 (6 bases). With 7 bases removed from V and 5 bases from J, the gap between germline ends came to 17 bases. CDR1 is SNHLY, CDR2 FYNNEI, per germline. CDR3 size: 14 residues. The CDR3 DNA is TGTGCCAGCACCCGCCTGACTAGTGGGGAGACCCAGTACTTC. It is translated as CASTRLTSGETQYF.

There are a few counts of this clone. The chain couples TRBV18 to TRBJ1-5; 7 bases align to TRBD1. The V segment lost 5 bases and the J segment 5 bases; nucleotides outside the gene matches: 9. Per germline, CDR1 KGHSH and CDR2 LQKENI. The CDR3 loop spans 15 amino acids. The CDR3 DNA reads as TGTGCCAGCTCAAGGGGACAGTTGGGTCATCAGCCCCAGCATTTT. It translates to CASSRGQLGHQPQHF. Filled out from reference TRBV18 and TRBJ1-5, the complete variable domain reads NAGVMQNPRHLVRRRGQEARLRCSPMKGHSHVYWYRQLPEEGLKFMVYLQKENIIDESGMPKERFSAEFPKEGPSILRIQQVVRGDSAAYFCASSRGQLGHQPQHFGDGTRLSIL.

Note on this clone: Other DNA sequences in the sample encode the same CDR3. The chain is built from TRBV15 and TRBJ1-4; 9 bases map to TRBD1. The CDR3 runs to 14 residues. With V trimmed by 3 bases and J by 8 bases, 4 bases remained unmatched. Germline V CDR1 and CDR2: LNHNV, YYDKDF (reference sequence). The CDR3 protein is CATSSRQGGEKLFF. DNA of the CDR3: TGTGCCACCAGCAGTAGACAGGGGGGGGAAAAACTGTTTTTT.

This chain connects TRBV5-5 to TRBJ1-3; the D gene is possibly TRBD1 (5 bases). Germline lookup yields CDR1 SGHKS and CDR2 YYEKEE (reference sequence). Trimming removed 4 bases from V and 0 bases from J, with 14 bases in between. This CDR3 spans 16 amino acids. CDR3 in DNA: TGTGCCAGCAGCCCGGGACTGTTGAGCTCTGGAAACACCATATATTTT. It specifies CASSPGLLSSGNTIYF. The full variable domain, with the rest looked up from reference TRBV5-5 and TRBJ1-3, is DAGVTQSPTHLIKTRGQQVTLRCSPISGHKSVSWYQQVLGQGPQFIFQYYEKEERGRGNFPDRFSARQFPNYSSELNVNALLLGDSALYLCASSPGLLSSGNTIYFGEGSWLTVV.

This clone was recorded once. This chain connects TRBV4-1 to TRBJ2-3; 7 bases fit TRBD2. Per the germline V gene, CDR1 is MGHRA and CDR2 is YSYEKL. After removal of 5 bases from V and 1 base from J, the junction contained 9 bases not matched to a gene. The CDR3 runs to 16 residues. The CDR3 bases are TGCGCCAGCAGCGAAAGGTCCAGCGGGGGCACAGATACGCAGTATTTT. It translates to CASSERSSGGTDTQYF.

The chain carries TRBV4-1 and TRBJ2-7; 9 bases are shared with TRBD2. V was clipped by 6 bases and J by 3 bases; unmatched bases: 12. This CDR3 contains 16 residues. Germline assignment: CDR1 MGHRA and CDR2 YSYEKL. CDR3 loop: CASRQLAGVGFYEQYF. The CDR3 DNA follows: TGCGCCAGCAGACAGTTAGCGGGAGTGGGTTTCTACGAGCAGTACTTC.

The chain recombines TRBV4-1 with TRBJ2-7, with TRBD1 matching over 11 bases. The CDR3 covers 19 residues. V shed 0 bases and J 2 bases; nucleotides not matched to a gene: 12. CDR1 MGHRA and CDR2 YSYEKL come from the germline V gene. This CDR3 is CASSQDLGVWTGGTYEQYF. The CDR3 nucleotides read TGCGCCAGCAGCCAAGATCTTGGCGTTTGGACAGGGGGCACCTACGAGCAGTACTTC.

This clone appeared a single time. The rearrangement uses TRBV6-6 and TRBJ1-2; TRBD1 might be the D (5 bases). Between the trimmed V and J ends, which lost 5 bases and 4 bases, there was a span of 11 bases. CDR1 and CDR2 (germline): MNHNY, SVGAGI (reference sequence). CDR3 length: 13 residues. CDR3 nucleotide sequence: TGTGCCAGCAGTCCGACAGAGACCTATGGCTACACCTTC. This gives the protein CASSPTETYGYTF.

The chain couples TRBV4-2 to TRBJ2-6; no clear D. Trimming took off 4 bases at V and 0 bases at J, with 13 bases between the two ends. The CDR3 runs to 17 residues. Germline V gene data show CDR1 as LGHNA and CDR2 as YNFKEQ. The CDR3 region is CASSLQILSSGANVLTF. CDR3 sequence (DNA): TGTGCCAGCAGCCTACAGATACTTAGCTCTGGGGCCAACGTCCTGACTTTC.

This clone was recorded once. The chain is built from TRBV5-4 and TRBJ2-4, with D maybe TRBD2 (5 bases). Trimming removed 0 bases at V and 5 bases at J, with 12 bases between. The CDR3 runs 15 residues. Germline-derived CDR1 and CDR2 are SGHNT and YYREEE (reference sequence). CDR3 sequence (DNA): TGTGCCAGCAGCTTGGCCGGGGAGCTCCAAAACATTCAGTACTTC. Its translation is CASSLAGELQNIQYF.

The chain combines TRBV4-2 with TRBJ1-1; TRBD1 matches 8 bases. This CDR3 spans 15 amino acids. Unmatched junction bases numbered 10, after V lost 3 bases and J lost 7 bases. The V gene's germline CDR1 is LGHNA and CDR2 YNFKEQ. Written as DNA, the CDR3 is TGTGCCAGCAGCCAGGCGGACAGGGCGGGAAGTGAAGCTTTCTTT. This encodes CASSQADRAGSEAFF.

The chain couples TRBV27 to TRBJ2-1; 10 bases agree with TRBD2. The CDR3 is 15 residues long. Losses at the gene ends were 2 bases for V and 7 bases for J; bases not matched to a gene: 5. The germline gives CDR1 MNHEY, CDR2 SMNVEV (reference sequence). Here the CDR3 DNA reads TGTGCCAGCAGTTTAAGTAGCGGGGGGATGAATGAGCAGTTCTTC. The encoded protein is CASSLSSGGMNEQFF.

This chain uses TRBV11-2 with TRBJ2-1; no reliable D call. Deletions cut 1 base from V and 9 bases from J, with 4 bases between. The CDR3 has 11 residues. Germline-derived CDR1 and CDR2 are SGHAT and FQNNGV. This CDR3 reads CASSLGGEQFF. Written as DNA, the CDR3 is TGTGCCAGCAGCTTAGGCGGTGAGCAGTTCTTC.

This chain links TRBV5-5 with TRBJ2-7; a possible D gene is TRBD1 (6 bases). Trimming removed 4 bases at V and 5 bases at J, with 13 bases between. This CDR3 spans 13 amino acids. Germline values: CDR1 SGHKS, CDR2 YYEKEE (reference sequence). The CDR3 spells CASSPQGSHEQYF. The CDR3 bases are TGTGCCAGCAGCCCACAGGGATCCCACGAGCAGTACTTC.

The chain employs TRBV7-9 and TRBJ1-1; D possibly corresponds to TRBD1 (6 bases). Trimming cost V 4 bases and J 2 bases, with 17 bases left between them. The CDR3 runs to 16 residues. Germline V lookup: CDR1 SEHNR, CDR2 FQNEAQ (reference sequence). The CDR3 coding sequence is TGTGCCAGCAGCTCTACTCCCGGGACACCAAACACTGAAGCTTTCTTT. It is translated as CASSSTPGTPNTEAFF.

This clone was seen only once. The rearrangement joins TRBV9 to TRBJ2-5; no clear D. Germline lookup yields CDR1 SGDLS and CDR2 YYNGEE. The germline V and J ends were trimmed by 0 bases and 5 bases, with 14 bases remaining between them. The CDR3 spans 15 residues. This CDR3 is CASSVAPTQAETQYF. The DNA for the CDR3 is TGTGCCAGCAGCGTAGCCCCCACCCAAGCTGAGACCCAGTACTTC.

This clone came up a few times. This chain links TRBV18 with TRBJ1-5, with 9 bases matching TRBD1. V trimming: 6 bases; J trimming: 1 base; junction bases outside the gene matches: 1. The CDR3 runs 14 residues. The germline gives CDR1 KGHSH, CDR2 LQKENI. The CDR3 bases are TGTGCCAGCTCGACAGGGGGGAGCAATCAGCCCCAGCATTTT. It specifies CASSTGGSNQPQHF.

This clone has a handful of counts. This chain joins TRBV19 and TRBJ1-1, with 9 bases that match TRBD1. The CDR3 has 14 amino acids. V was pared by 6 bases and J by 1 base, with 3 bases of the junction left unmatched. Germline V gene sequence: CDR1 LNHDA, CDR2 SQIVND (reference sequence). In nucleotides, the CDR3 is TGTGCCAGTAGAACAGGGGGCACGAACACTGAAGCTTTCTTT. Translated, it gives CASRTGGTNTEAFF.

The CDR3 sequence is CASSLQGNGNEKLFF. DNA for the CDR3: TGCGCCAGCAGCTTACAGGGCAATGGTAATGAAAAACTGTTTTTT. The chain combines TRBV4-1 with TRBJ1-4; TRBD1 is a possible D gene (6 bases). The CDR3 loop spans 15 amino acids. Germline CDR1 reads MGHRA; CDR2 reads YSYEKL. Trimming took 5 bases from V and 4 from J, leaving 14 bases between them.

The chain has TRBV6-5 and TRBJ2-7; D is undetermined. The CDR3 sequence is 13 residues long. Trimming cost V 6 bases and J 0 bases, with 9 bases left between them. Germline CDR1 and CDR2: MNHEY and SVGAGI. This chain's CDR3 is CASSGSDSYEQYF. The CDR3 region has the DNA TGTGCCAGCAGCGGGTCGGACTCCTACGAGCAGTACTTC.

V gene TRBV11-3 combines with J gene TRBJ2-5; the match to TRBD1 covers 7 bases. The ends lost 0 bases at V and 8 bases at J; junction bases unmatched: 12. The length of the CDR3 is 16 residues. CDR1 and CDR2 from the germline V gene are SGHNT and YENEEA. The CDR3, as DNA: TGTGCCAGCAGCTTAGAGGGACAGACTATTGCAGTAACCCAGTACTTC. It yields the protein CASSLEGQTIAVTQYF.

The chain recombines TRBV6-5 with TRBJ1-1; no firm D call. Between the trimmed V and J ends, which lost 5 bases and 4 bases, there was a span of 8 bases. Germline V lookup: CDR1 MNHEY, CDR2 SVGAGI. This CDR3 region has 12 residues. The CDR3 spells CASSQARTEAFF. For the CDR3, the DNA is TGTGCCAGCAGTCAGGCCCGCACTGAAGCTTTCTTT.

The genes are TRBV6-5 and TRBJ1-4; D gene unclear. Germline V gives CDR1 MNHEY, CDR2 SVGAGI. Deletions cut 0 bases from V and 8 bases from J, with 10 bases between. This CDR3 has 14 residues. The CDR3 region has the DNA TGTGCCAGCAGTTACTCTTGGGAGTCGGAAAAACTGTTTTTT. Encoded protein: CASSYSWESEKLFF.